Listed below are T cell receptor beta chains from one sample, sequenced in a study of T cell responses to AZD1222 COVID-19 vaccine. The protocol was immunoSEQ multiplex PCR, while the TCRdb copy is restricted to in-frame clones and leaves out a portion. The data contain more than 100,000 clones, more than 85% of them singletons. The specimen comprised peripheral blood, sampled 28 days after the second AZD1222 dose. These receptors all stem from an adult who received the AZD1222 COVID-19 vaccine. The CDR3 runs from the conserved cysteine through the conserved F or W. A D gene is named only where the DNA matches it firmly. The size of a clone is reported for some rows only, either as once, few or many, or as a class for expanded clones.

v_gene	abundance	j_gene	d_gene	CDR3nt	CDR3aa
TRBV4-1	-	TRBJ1-2	-	TGCGCCAGCAGCCAAGGGCTTCGGGGAAGTGGAGGCTACACCTTC	CASSQGLRGSGGYTF
TRBV10-1	once	TRBJ1-2	TRBD1	TGCGCCAGCAGCCCCGGGACAGCTAACTATGGCTACACCTTC	CASSPGTANYGYTF
TRBV4-1	-	TRBJ2-1	-	TGCGCCAGCAGCCCACGACAGGTTTCTCCTTACAATGAGCAGTTCTTC	CASSPRQVSPYNEQFF
TRBV18	-	TRBJ2-5	-	TGTGCCAGCTCACCACGTTCGGGAGCTCAAGAGACCCAGTACTTC	CASSPRSGAQETQYF
TRBV7-9	-	TRBJ1-2	-	TGTGCCAGCAGCCCCCCCAGGCTGGGACTCAGGATCTATGGCTACACCTTC	CASSPPRLGLRIYGYTF
TRBV5-1	-	TRBJ2-5	-	TGCGCCAGCAGTGAATCCCAAGAGACCCAGTACTTC	CASSESQETQYF
TRBV4-1	-	TRBJ1-1	-	TGCGCCAGCAGCCAAGATAAGCAGGGCTACACTGAAGCTTTCTTT	CASSQDKQGYTEAFF
TRBV30	-	TRBJ1-1	-	TGTGCCTGGAATCGCGGGGGTGAAGCTTTCTTT	CAWNRGGEAFF
TRBV27	-	TRBJ1-6	TRBD1	TGTGCCAGCAGTTTCTGGGACAGAAATTCACCCCTCCACTTT	CASSFWDRNSPLHF
TRBV27	-	TRBJ1-2	TRBD1	TGTGCCAGCAGTTTACAGGGACAGGGGAACTATGGCTACACCTTC	CASSLQGQGNYGYTF
TRBV28	-	TRBJ1-2	-	TGTGCCAGCAGTTCCGGGGGTAGGAGCTACACCTTC	CASSSGGRSYTF
TRBV5-1	-	TRBJ2-3	-	TGCGCCAGCAGCTTTAGTCGAGTTAGCACAGATACGCAGTATTTT	CASSFSRVSTDTQYF
TRBV25-1	-	TRBJ1-1	-	TGTGCCAGCAGTGGAACAACGTGGATAGGGGTACTCAACACTGAAGCTTTCTTT	CASSGTTWIGVLNTEAFF
TRBV5-4	few	TRBJ1-1	-	TGTGCCAGCAGCAGGGAATTAACAGGGAACACTGAAGCTTTCTTT	CASSRELTGNTEAFF
TRBV5-1	-	TRBJ1-1	-	TGCGCCAGCAGCCTCGGGACATTGAACACTGAAGCTTTCTTT	CASSLGTLNTEAFF
TRBV3-1/TRBV3-2	-	TRBJ1-1	-	TGTGCCAGCAGCCGCGCTGGGGCCGCGAACACTGAAGCTTTCTTT	CASSRAGAANTEAFF
TRBV19	-	TRBJ1-2	TRBD1	TGTGCCAGTAGTATATGGGACAGGGGGAATGGCTACACCTTC	CASSIWDRGNGYTF
TRBV25-1	-	TRBJ2-1	TRBD1	TGTGCCAGCAGTGAAGCGGACAGGGGTTACAATGAGCAGTTCTTC	CASSEADRGYNEQFF
TRBV30	-	TRBJ1-4	TRBD1	TGTGCCTGGAGGCGACAGGGGTACGAAAAACTGTTTTTT	CAWRRQGYEKLFF
TRBV10-2	-	TRBJ2-2	-	TGCGCCAGCAGCCACGAAATCGGGGCCACCGGGGAGCTGTTTTTT	CASSHEIGATGELFF
TRBV7-9	-	TRBJ1-5	-	TGTGCCAGCAGCTTATTTCGGGAGCAGCCCCAGCATTTT	CASSLFREQPQHF
TRBV12-3/TRBV12-4	once	TRBJ1-1	-	TGTGCCAGCAGTTCGCAGGGTAACACTGAAGCTTTCTTT	CASSSQGNTEAFF
TRBV2	-	TRBJ2-7	-	TGTGCCAGCAGTGTACCCTTCTCCTACGAGCAGTACTTC	CASSVPFSYEQYF
TRBV25-1	-	TRBJ1-3	-	TGTGCCAGCAGTGTGGTGAACGGGGGAAACACCATATATTTT	CASSVVNGGNTIYF
TRBV2	-	TRBJ2-1	TRBD2	TGTGCCAGCAGAGCGGCGGGGGGCCCCGGGAATGAGCAGTTCTTC	CASRAAGGPGNEQFF
TRBV6-6	-	TRBJ1-5	TRBD1	TGTGCCAGCAGTTCACAGGGGTCTCAGCCCCAGCATTTT	CASSSQGSQPQHF
TRBV11-2	few	TRBJ1-1	-	TGTGCCAGCAGCTTAGGAGAGGACACTGAAGCTTTCTTT	CASSLGEDTEAFF
TRBV5-1	-	TRBJ1-2	-	TGCGCCAGCAGCTCCTCGGGACCCATCGGGCCTGGCTACACCTTC	CASSSSGPIGPGYTF
TRBV19	-	TRBJ1-4	TRBD1	TGTGCCAGTAGTAGCCCAGGTGGCAGGGGGCTTGAAAAACTGTTTTTT	CASSSPGGRGLEKLFF
TRBV7-9	-	TRBJ2-7	-	TGTGCCAGCAGCCCGCGGGGAGCGAGCTCCTACGAGCAGTACTTC	CASSPRGASSYEQYF
TRBV3-1/TRBV3-2	-	TRBJ1-1	-	TGTGCCACCACCTCGGGGGGCGAGAACACTGAAGCTTTCTTT	CATTSGGENTEAFF
TRBV30	few	TRBJ1-3	TRBD1	TGTGCCTGGAGTGAGGGACAGGTGGGAAACACCATATATTTT	CAWSEGQVGNTIYF
TRBV2	-	TRBJ1-1	-	TGTGCCAGCAGTGCAGCCCCATGGACAGCTCGTGAAGCTTTCTTT	CASSAAPWTAREAFF
TRBV4-1	-	TRBJ1-1	TRBD1	TGCGCCAGCAGCCGCGGACAGGGGGCGCAGACCACTGAAGCTTTCTTT	CASSRGQGAQTTEAFF
TRBV5-6	-	TRBJ1-2	-	TGTGCCAGCAGCTTGGGGGCAGGCTATGGCTACACCTTC	CASSLGAGYGYTF
TRBV29-1	-	TRBJ1-5	-	TGCAGCGCCGTGAGTGGGACATCTGATAGCAATCAGCCCCAGCATTTT	CSAVSGTSDSNQPQHF
TRBV6-2/TRBV6-3	-	TRBJ2-1	TRBD2	TGTGCCAGCAGTAAATCGACTAGCGGGAGATCCTACAATGAGCAGTTCTTC	CASSKSTSGRSYNEQFF
TRBV28	-	TRBJ1-2	-	TGTGCCAGCATAAAGCATCAGACCTCCCTTTATGGCTACACCTTC	CASIKHQTSLYGYTF
TRBV6-5	-	TRBJ1-5	-	TGTGCCAGCAGTTACTCAGGTCTTCAGCCCCAGCATTTT	CASSYSGLQPQHF
TRBV3-1/TRBV3-2	once	TRBJ1-3	-	TGTGCCAGCAGCTCACAAGAGGGAAACACCATATATTTT	CASSSQEGNTIYF
TRBV29-1	once	TRBJ1-1	-	TGCAGCGTTGAAGACAGGACTTCGTCTTTCTTT	CSVEDRTSSFF
TRBV5-8	-	TRBJ1-6	-	TGTGCCAGCAGCTTGGTTCCCCTCCACTTT	CASSLVPLHF
TRBV19	once	TRBJ1-5	-	TGTGCCAGTAGTAGCCCCGGCCGATTCAGCAATCAGCCCCAGCATTTT	CASSSPGRFSNQPQHF